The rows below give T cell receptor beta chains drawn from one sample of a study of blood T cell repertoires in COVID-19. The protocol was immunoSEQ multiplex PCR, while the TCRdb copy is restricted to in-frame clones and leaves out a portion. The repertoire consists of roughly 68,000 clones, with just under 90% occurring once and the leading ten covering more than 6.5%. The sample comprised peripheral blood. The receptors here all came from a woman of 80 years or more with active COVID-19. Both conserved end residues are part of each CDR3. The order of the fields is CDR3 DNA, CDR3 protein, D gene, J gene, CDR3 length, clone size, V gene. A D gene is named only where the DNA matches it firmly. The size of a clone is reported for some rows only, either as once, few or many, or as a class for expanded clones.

DNA: TGTGCCTGGAGTGTAGCAGGGGGGAGGTCCTACGAGCAGTACTTC
CDR3: CAWSVAGGRSYEQYF
D: NA
J: TRBJ2-7
length: 15
size: NA
V: TRBV30

DNA: TGTGCCAGCAGCTCCTTCGGACTAGCGATGGTAGAGACCCAGTACTTC
CDR3: CASSSFGLAMVETQYF
D: TRBD2
J: TRBJ2-5
length: 16
size: once
V: TRBV7-9

DNA: TGTGCCAGCAGCTTACGGGCGGGGCGAGAGACCCAGTACTTC
CDR3: CASSLRAGRETQYF
D: NA
J: TRBJ2-5
length: 14
size: NA
V: TRBV7-3

DNA: TGTGCCAGCAGCCCCCCCCTGCCGATAGCGGGGGGGGATACGCAGTATTTT
CDR3: CASSPPLPIAGGDTQYF
D: TRBD2
J: TRBJ2-3
length: 17
size: once
V: TRBV4-2

DNA: TGTGCCAGCAGCGAAAGTGGGGGGTCAGAGACCCAGTACTTC
CDR3: CASSESGGSETQYF
D: NA
J: TRBJ2-5
length: 14
size: NA
V: TRBV7-9

DNA: TGTGCCAGTACTAGGGGGTTGGACACTGAAGCTTTCTTT
CDR3: CASTRGLDTEAFF
D: NA
J: TRBJ1-1
length: 13
size: NA
V: TRBV19

DNA: TGTGCCAGCAGTTGGGGACAGGGTAATTCACCCCTCCACTTT
CDR3: CASSWGQGNSPLHF
D: TRBD1
J: TRBJ1-6
length: 14
size: NA
V: TRBV27

DNA: TGTGCCAGCAGTCCCTCACAGGGGCCCAGCTCCTATAATTCACCCCTCCACTTT
CDR3: CASSPSQGPSSYNSPLHF
D: TRBD1
J: TRBJ1-6
length: 18
size: NA
V: TRBV3-1/TRBV3-2

DNA: TGCGCCAGCAGCCAAGTGGTCACAGGTAGCTCCTACGAGCAGTACTTC
CDR3: CASSQVVTGSSYEQYF
D: NA
J: TRBJ2-7
length: 16
size: NA
V: TRBV4-1

DNA: TGTGCCAGCAGTGAAAGCGGGGGGCCTTACCCCTATAGCAATCAGCCCCAGCATTTT
CDR3: CASSESGGPYPYSNQPQHF
D: NA
J: TRBJ1-5
length: 19
size: NA
V: TRBV4-2

DNA: TGCGCCAGCAGCCAAGAATACAGACGCTCTGGGGCCAACGTCCTGACTTTC
CDR3: CASSQEYRRSGANVLTF
D: NA
J: TRBJ2-6
length: 17
size: NA
V: TRBV4-3

DNA: TGTGCCAGCAGCCCCCAGAGGAGCACAGATACGCAGTATTTT
CDR3: CASSPQRSTDTQYF
D: NA
J: TRBJ2-3
length: 14
size: NA
V: TRBV3-1/TRBV3-2

DNA: TGTGCCAGCACCCGTTACCAATCGCGGGGCAATCAGCCCCAGCATTTT
CDR3: CASTRYQSRGNQPQHF
D: NA
J: TRBJ1-5
length: 16
size: NA
V: TRBV7-7

DNA: TGTGCCAGCAGCTTCACGGACAGGTACGAGCAGTACTTC
CDR3: CASSFTDRYEQYF
D: TRBD1
J: TRBJ2-7
length: 13
size: NA
V: TRBV7-2

DNA: TGTGCCAGCAGCTTGGACAGGGGCCCCGGACGAGCTTTCTTT
CDR3: CASSLDRGPGRAFF
D: TRBD1
J: TRBJ1-1
length: 14
size: NA
V: TRBV5-6

DNA: TGTGCCAGCCCTAAACCGGGACAGAGACAAGAGACCCAGTACTTC
CDR3: CASPKPGQRQETQYF
D: NA
J: TRBJ2-5
length: 15
size: NA
V: TRBV21-1

DNA: TGTGCCAGCAGTTCAACTGGGACAGGGACTGAAGCTTTCTTT
CDR3: CASSSTGTGTEAFF
D: TRBD1
J: TRBJ1-1
length: 14
size: NA
V: TRBV28

DNA: TGTGCCAGCCGTAGGGGTACCGGGACAACGAACACCGGGGAGCTGTTTTTT
CDR3: CASRRGTGTTNTGELFF
D: NA
J: TRBJ2-2
length: 17
size: NA
V: TRBV19

DNA: TGTGCCAGCAGCAAGGGGACTAGCCTGCCCTACGAGCAGTACTTC
CDR3: CASSKGTSLPYEQYF
D: NA
J: TRBJ2-7
length: 15
size: NA
V: TRBV21-1

DNA: TGTGCCAGTGGAACACTCGGGGGGACAGGGGGTATCATTCAGTACTTC
CDR3: CASGTLGGTGGIIQYF
D: TRBD1
J: TRBJ2-4
length: 16
size: NA
V: TRBV19

DNA: TGTGCCAGCAGCGTAGGGCCCAATCAGCCCCAGCATTTT
CDR3: CASSVGPNQPQHF
D: NA
J: TRBJ1-5
length: 13
size: NA
V: TRBV9

DNA: TGTGCCACCAGCAGAGTACTTTCCACAGGGGGTCTATATGGCTACACCTTC
CDR3: CATSRVLSTGGLYGYTF
D: TRBD1
J: TRBJ1-2
length: 17
size: NA
V: TRBV15

DNA: TGTGCCAGCAGCTTGTGGACTAGCAACACCGGGGAGCTGTTTTTT
CDR3: CASSLWTSNTGELFF
D: TRBD2
J: TRBJ2-2
length: 15
size: NA
V: TRBV7-6

DNA: TGTGCCAGCAGCCCTAGCGGGAGCACAGATACGCAGTATTTT
CDR3: CASSPSGSTDTQYF
D: TRBD2
J: TRBJ2-3
length: 14
size: NA
V: TRBV7-3

DNA: TGTGCCAGCAGCCCTCGTCTCAGGGACACTGAAGCTTTCTTT
CDR3: CASSPRLRDTEAFF
D: NA
J: TRBJ1-1
length: 14
size: NA
V: TRBV9

DNA: TGTGCCAGCAGCCGTTGGGGGGGGCCGAAGGGCACAGATACGCAGTATTTT
CDR3: CASSRWGGPKGTDTQYF
D: NA
J: TRBJ2-3
length: 17
size: NA
V: TRBV9

DNA: TGTGCCAGCAGAAAGGGACTATCAGACACCTACAATGAGCAGTTCTTC
CDR3: CASRKGLSDTYNEQFF
D: TRBD2
J: TRBJ2-1
length: 16
size: NA
V: TRBV7-6

DNA: TGTGCCAGCAGTCCACTAGCGTCCTTAGCCAAAAACATTCAGTACTTC
CDR3: CASSPLASLAKNIQYF
D: TRBD2
J: TRBJ2-4
length: 16
size: NA
V: TRBV2

DNA: TGTGCCAGCAGTTATCTGGGTGCGGAGAACACTGAAGCTTTCTTT
CDR3: CASSYLGAENTEAFF
D: NA
J: TRBJ1-1
length: 15
size: NA
V: TRBV6-6

DNA: TGTGCCAGCAGACTAGCTAACACAGATACGCAGTATTTT
CDR3: CASRLANTDTQYF
D: NA
J: TRBJ2-3
length: 13
size: NA
V: TRBV28

DNA: TGTGCCAGTAGTCCGTTAAATCAGCCCCAGCATTTT
CDR3: CASSPLNQPQHF
D: NA
J: TRBJ1-5
length: 12
size: NA
V: TRBV19

DNA: TGTGCCAGCAGCTTTAGCGGGAGGGAGCAGTTCTTC
CDR3: CASSFSGREQFF
D: TRBD2
J: TRBJ2-1
length: 12
size: NA
V: TRBV7-2

DNA: TGTGCCAGCAGCCCGGGACAGCCCACCACAGATACGCAGTATTTT
CDR3: CASSPGQPTTDTQYF
D: TRBD1
J: TRBJ2-3
length: 15
size: NA
V: TRBV28